This passage covers 26 T cell receptor beta chains from one sample sequenced in a study of shared clonotypes between healthy human individuals. Profiling relied on immunoSEQ multiplex PCR, and the TCRdb table lists in-frame clones only, not all of them. Altogether more than 2,000,000 clones are present, over 90% being singletons, with the ten largest covering 0.3% to 0.4%. Sequenced input: naive CD4+ T cells from PBMCs. Subset meaning: CD45RA+ positively selected. These receptors originate from a man aged 18 to 29 in good health. Some clones in this sample may be carry-over from other donors' samples.

The rearrangement joins TRBV2 to TRBJ2-7; D might be TRBD2 (6 bases). CDR3 length equals 14 residues. Trimming took off 2 bases at V and 7 bases at J, with 15 bases between the two ends. Germline assignment: CDR1 SNHLY and CDR2 FYNNEI. The CDR3: CASSESRARGEQYF. CDR3 DNA sequence: TGTGCCAGCAGTGAATCGCGGGCCCGGGGGGAGCAGTACTTC.

This clone was picked up one time. V is TRBV5-5 and J is TRBJ2-7; 10 bases line up with TRBD2. The CDR3 has 15 amino acids. CDR1 is SGHKS and CDR2 is YYEKEE in the germline V gene (reference sequence). With V trimmed by 0 bases and J by 3 bases, 3 bases remained unmatched. The CDR3 protein is CASSLASSGSYEQYF. In DNA, the CDR3 is TGTGCCAGCAGCTTGGCATCTAGCGGGAGCTACGAGCAGTACTTC.

This clone has a single count. The rearrangement links TRBV14 to TRBJ2-1; 8 bases agree with TRBD1. This CDR3 has 15 amino acids. The V gene end was trimmed by 5 bases and the J gene end by 0 bases; junction bases not matched to a gene: 3. Germline V gene lookup returns CDR1 SGHDN and CDR2 FVKESK. CDR3 region: CASSFDRGSYNEQFF. The CDR3 DNA reads TGTGCCAGCAGCTTCGACAGGGGCTCCTACAATGAGCAGTTCTTC.

J is TRBJ2-1 and V is TRBV7-8; 7 bases map to TRBD2. Per germline, CDR1 SGHVS and CDR2 FQNEAQ. CDR3 length: 14 residues. With 3 bases clipped from V and 12 bases from J, the junction kept 11 bases outside the gene matches. As DNA, the CDR3 is TGTGCCAGCAGCTTCCGACTAGCCGCACTAGCGCAGTTCTTC. It translates to CASSFRLAALAQFF.

The rearrangement links TRBV7-2 to TRBJ1-2; weak D call: TRBD1 (6 bases). Germline CDR1 reads SGHTA; CDR2 reads FQGNSA. Trimming pared 3 bases from V and 6 bases from J, leaving 11 bases between. The CDR3 length is 13 residues. The CDR3 protein is CASSFTGSDGYTF. CDR3 in DNA: TGTGCCAGCAGCTTCACAGGGTCGGATGGCTACACCTTC.

J is TRBJ2-7 and V is TRBV6-1; possibly TRBD1 or TRBD2 for D (5 bases each). This CDR3 contains 14 residues. Between the trimmed V and J ends, which lost 0 bases and 3 bases, there was a span of 9 bases. Per germline, CDR1 MNHNS and CDR2 SASEGT. CDR3 nucleotide sequence: TGTGCCAGCAGTGAAGCTATGGGGGTCTACGAGCAGTACTTC. As protein: CASSEAMGVYEQYF.

J is TRBJ2-7 and V is TRBV7-8, with TRBD1 identical over 8 bases. The CDR3 consists of 15 residues. Germline V CDR1 and CDR2: SGHVS, FQNEAQ. The V and J ends lost 5 bases and 0 bases, in that order; junction bases with no gene match: 6. CDR3 in DNA: TGTGCCAGCAGCCCCCGGGACAGGAGCTCCTACGAGCAGTACTTC. This sequence encodes CASSPRDRSSYEQYF.

The chain joins TRBV6-4 to TRBJ2-7, with D possibly being TRBD1 or TRBD2 (6 bases each). There are 19 residues in the CDR3. Trimming pared 0 bases from V and 0 bases from J, leaving 21 bases between. Germline CDR1 reads MRHNA; CDR2 reads SNTAGT. For the CDR3, the DNA is TGTGCCAGCAGTGACTCGAGTTGGGGGGCACCATATCGCTCCTACGAGCAGTACTTC. Amino acids: CASSDSSWGAPYRSYEQYF.

This clone was seen a single time. V and J are TRBV28 and TRBJ2-3, with D hard to call. V dropped 3 bases and J dropped 1 base, with 8 bases sitting between them. The CDR3 sequence is 14 residues long. CDR1 is MDHEN, CDR2 SYDVKM, per germline. The chain's CDR3 is CASSFYQGTDTQYF. The CDR3 DNA reads as TGTGCCAGCAGTTTTTACCAAGGCACAGATACGCAGTATTTT.

The chain carries TRBV21-1 and TRBJ1-4; the table's D call, TRBD1, has no DNA check behind it. TRBV21-1 is noted as a pseudogene. CDR3 size: 17 residues. This CDR3 reads CASSKVNGRVYREKLFF. The CDR3 DNA follows: TGTGCCAGCAGCAAAGTTAATGGCAGGGTCTACCGCGAAAAACTGTTTTTT.

The chain uses TRBV4-2 and TRBJ1-4; D gene unclear. Germline V gene data show CDR1 as LGHNA and CDR2 as YNFKEQ. Trimming removed 4 bases at V and 8 bases at J, with 14 bases between. This CDR3 has 14 amino acids. This chain's CDR3 is CASSPRRGREKLFF. CDR3 nucleotides: TGTGCCAGCAGCCCAAGACGGGGTAGGGAAAAACTGTTTTTT.

The CDR3 loop reads CASSQLGLAGYNEQFF. The CDR3 DNA is TGCGCCAGCAGCCAACTCGGACTAGCTGGCTACAATGAGCAGTTCTTC. The J gene is TRBJ2-1, the V gene TRBV4-1, with 8 bases identical to TRBD2. The V segment lost 2 bases and the J segment 3 bases; nucleotides outside the gene matches: 6. The CDR3 has 16 residues. Germline CDR1 is MGHRA and CDR2 is YSYEKL.

This chain joins TRBV5-8 and TRBJ2-7; D ambiguous. The CDR3 runs to 11 residues. Germline V gene sequence: CDR1 SGHTS, CDR2 YDEGEE. V lost 0 bases to trimming and J lost 5 bases, with 3 bases between them. CDR3 nucleotide sequence: TGTGCCAGCAGCTTGGTTAACGAGCAGTACTTC. It yields the protein CASSLVNEQYF.

A note on this clone: Other DNA sequences of this sample code for an identical CDR3. The V call is TRBV5-1, the J call TRBJ2-5; TRBD1 agrees at 9 bases. Germline trimming cut 3 bases from V and 5 bases from J; bases unmatched to any gene: 5. Per germline, CDR1 SGHRS and CDR2 YFSETQ. There are 14 residues in the CDR3. This CDR3 reads CASSSTGGSETQYF. CDR3 DNA: TGCGCCAGCAGCTCGACAGGGGGAAGTGAGACCCAGTACTTC. The whole variable domain, remainder taken from reference TRBV5-1 and TRBJ2-5, is KAGVTQTPRYLIKTRGQQVTLSCSPISGHRSVSWYQQTPGQGLQFLFEYFSETQRNKGNFPGRFSGRQFSNSRSEMNVSTLELGDSALYLCASSSTGGSETQYFGPGTRLLVL.

The chain carries TRBV15 and TRBJ1-2; no reliable D call. The CDR3 covers 15 residues. Germline CDR1 and CDR2: LNHNV and YYDKDF (reference sequence). V was pared by 4 bases and J by 0 bases, with 12 bases between. CDR3 sequence (DNA): TGTGCCACCAGCACCTTGACTCCAGCTAACTATGGCTACACCTTC. The encoded protein is CATSTLTPANYGYTF.

The rearrangement joins TRBV4-1 to TRBJ2-1; D possibly corresponds to TRBD2 (6 bases). This CDR3 comprises 15 residues. Per the germline V gene, CDR1 is MGHRA and CDR2 is YSYEKL. V was cut by 0 bases and J by 9 bases, with 15 bases left in between. The DNA of the CDR3 is TGCGCCAGCAGCCAAGAAGGGCTAGTGCGGGGTGAGCAGTTCTTC. The encoded protein is CASSQEGLVRGEQFF.

The gene calls are TRBV28 and TRBJ2-7, with D possibly matching TRBD2 (6 bases). The V gene lost 4 bases and the J gene lost 4 bases, with 20 bases spanning the gap. This CDR3 spans 16 amino acids. CDR1 is MDHEN, CDR2 SYDVKM, per germline. This CDR3 is CASSYFSSGDLYEQYF. The CDR3 nucleotides read TGTGCCAGCAGTTATTTTTCGTCGGGGGACCTTTACGAGCAGTACTTC.

CDR3 nucleotide sequence: TGTGCCAGCAGCTTATATTATCGGCCAGGGGGGAGCCAGCCGGATGGCTACACCTTC. Protein product: CASSLYYRPGGSQPDGYTF. The chain links TRBV11-2 to TRBJ1-2; TRBD1 aligns across 7 bases. The V and J ends lost 2 bases and 6 bases, in that order; junction bases with no gene match: 21. This CDR3 is 19 amino acids long. Germline values: CDR1 SGHAT, CDR2 FQNNGV. The entire variable domain, with the rest obtained from reference TRBV11-2 and TRBJ1-2, is as follows: EAGVAQSPRYKIIEKRQSVAFWCNPISGHATLYWYQQILGQGPKLLIQFQNNGVVDDSQLPKDRFSAERLKGVDSTLKIQPAKLEDSAVYLCASSLYYRPGGSQPDGYTFGSGTRLTVV.

The V and J genes are TRBV7-9 and TRBJ1-1; tentatively, D is TRBD1 (5 bases). V was clipped by 5 bases and J by 6 bases, with 16 bases between them. Germline V gene lookup returns CDR1 SEHNR and CDR2 FQNEAQ (reference sequence). This CDR3 contains 14 residues. The CDR3 region is CASSLGLGRSEAFF. The CDR3 bases are TGTGCCAGCAGCCTGGGACTGGGAAGATCTGAAGCTTTCTTT.

The V call is TRBV7-6, the J call TRBJ2-1; 7 nucleotides agree with TRBD1. J lost 8 bases, V lost 5 bases, and 12 bases had no gene match. The CDR3 is 15 residues long. Germline V CDR1 and CDR2: SGHVS, FNYEAQ. The chain's CDR3 is CASSPRGWSSHEQFF. The DNA of the CDR3 is TGTGCCAGCAGCCCCAGGGGGTGGTCATCCCATGAGCAGTTCTTC.

The chain has TRBV19 and TRBJ1-4, with 9 bases fitting TRBD1. V dropped 6 bases and J dropped 5; count of bases not matched to a gene: 7. The CDR3 is 15 amino acids. The germline CDR1 and CDR2 sequences are LNHDA and SQIVND (reference sequence). For the CDR3, the DNA is TGTGCCAGTAGCGGCTCCGGGACAGGGAATGAAAAACTGTTTTTT. Amino acid sequence: CASSGSGTGNEKLFF.

CDR3 sequence (DNA): TGTGCCATCAGCGGGCGGGGTAATACTGAAGCTTTCTTT. It specifies CAISGRGNTEAFF. The rearrangement joins TRBV10-3 to TRBJ1-1; D is unresolved. This CDR3 region has 13 residues. Per germline, CDR1 ENHRY and CDR2 SYGVKD. Trimming shortened V by 6 bases and J by 5 bases, and 13 bases separated the two germline ends.

The chain employs TRBV27 and TRBJ2-7; D perhaps matches TRBD2 (6 bases). The germline gives CDR1 MNHEY, CDR2 SMNVEV (reference sequence). The V and J ends lost 1 base and 3 bases respectively, with 13 bases between them. The CDR3 sequence is 15 residues long. Here the CDR3 reads CASSLLQRAVYEQYF. For the CDR3, the DNA is TGTGCCAGCAGTTTATTACAGCGGGCAGTCTACGAGCAGTACTTC.

This chain uses TRBV10-2 with TRBJ1-5; a possible D gene is TRBD1 (5 bases). Trimming left V 5 bases short and J 0 bases short, with 14 bases between. From germline, CDR1 is WSHSY and CDR2 SAAADI. The CDR3 sequence is 16 residues long. As DNA, the CDR3 is TGCGCCAGCAGTCGTGGGGGGATGTATAGCAATCAGCCCCAGCATTTT. Translating gives CASSRGGMYSNQPQHF.

V usage is TRBV6-1 and J usage is TRBJ2-3, with 9 bases lining up with TRBD1. J lost 3 bases, V lost 4 bases, and 8 bases had no gene match. The CDR3 is 16 amino acids. Germline CDR1 reads MNHNS; CDR2 reads SASEGT. CDR3 sequence: CASSVRSGQGTDTQYF. The CDR3 nucleotides read TGTGCCAGCAGTGTCCGGTCGGGACAGGGTACAGATACGCAGTATTTT.

The chain recombines TRBV5-1 with TRBJ2-7; D is uncertain. Per germline, CDR1 SGHRS and CDR2 YFSETQ. The CDR3 length is 12 residues. Trimming left V 0 bases short and J 3 bases short, with 4 bases between. CDR3 residues: CASSLADYEQYF. The CDR3 DNA follows: TGCGCCAGCAGCTTGGCAGACTACGAGCAGTACTTC.